These 18 T cell receptor beta chains were all obtained from the same sample, sequenced in a study of T cell repertoires in cytomegalovirus infection. Their target antigens are unknown. A single record per CDR3 protein comes from TCRdb applying MiXCR to the reads. Among about a million distinct CDR3 sequences, around 29% were seen once, and the ten largest hold over 13%. Sequences were derived from cultured CD8+ T cells from PBMCs, sampled from culture after CMV antigen stimulation. The receptors here all came from a human donor in good health (CMV status not recorded). Some clones in this sample may be carry-over from other donors' samples.

Only one count was recorded for this clonotype. The DNA for the CDR3 is TGTGCCAGCAGCCGTAGGGACAGGTCGTTGAACACTGAAGCTTTCTTT. Translated: CASSRRDRSLNTEAFF. The genes are TRBV14 and TRBJ1-1; the match to TRBD1 covers 8 bases. With 4 bases clipped from V and 0 bases from J, the junction kept 7 bases outside the gene matches. The CDR3 covers 16 residues. Germline-derived CDR1 and CDR2 are SGHDN and FVKESK. The full variable domain, completed using reference TRBV14 and TRBJ1-1, is EAGVTQFPSHSVIEKGQTVTLRCDPISGHDNLYWYRRVMGKEIKFLLHFVKESKQDESGMPNNRFLAERTGGTYSTLKVQPAELEDSGVYFCASSRRDRSLNTEAFFGQGTRLTVV.

This clonotype was detected only a few times. V usage is TRBV12-5 and J usage is TRBJ2-2; TRBD2 might be the D (7 bases). V dropped 7 bases and J dropped 8 bases, with 35 bases sitting between them. The CDR3 is 20 amino acids. Germline CDR1 LGHNT, CDR2 FRNRAP. The CDR3, as DNA: TGTGCTAGTGCCTTACTGGGAGTATCTTGGCGGGGGCCGACGTCGGGGGAGCTGTTTTTT. It translates to CASALLGVSWRGPTSGELFF. The whole variable domain, filled in from reference TRBV12-5 and TRBJ2-2, reads DARVTQTPRHKVTEMGQEVTMRCQPILGHNTVFWYRQTMMQGLELLAYFRNRAPLDDSGMPKDRFSAEMPDATLATLKIQPSEPRDSAVYFCASALLGVSWRGPTSGELFFGEGSRLTVL.

The sample holds many counts of this clonotype. The V gene is TRBV6-1, the J gene TRBJ2-3; the match to TRBD1 covers 9 bases. Germline V lookup: CDR1 MNHNS, CDR2 SASEGT. V trimming: 5 bases; J trimming: 5 bases; junction bases outside the gene matches: 20. This CDR3 is 19 amino acids long. The CDR3 nucleotides read TGTGCCAGCAGTTACGAACGCGGAACAGGGGGCTTTTCTGGAGATACGCAGTATTTT. Encoded protein: CASSYERGTGGFSGDTQYF.

This clonotype was counted at least ten times. The CDR3 DNA reads as TGTGCCAGCAGCTTAGTTGGACAGGGGTACCAAGAGACCCAGTACTTC. Protein: CASSLVGQGYQETQYF. The rearrangement joins TRBV7-2 to TRBJ2-5, with 9 bases fitting TRBD1. V lost 1 base and J lost 0; bases outside the gene matches: 3. Germline V lookup: CDR1 SGHTA, CDR2 FQGNSA. The CDR3 covers 16 residues.

This clonotype was seen a handful of times. The gene calls are TRBV6-6 and TRBJ2-7; 10 positions agree with TRBD1. Losses at the gene ends were 8 bases for V and 5 bases for J; bases not matched to a gene: 15. CDR1 and CDR2 from the germline V gene are MNHNY and SVGAGI (reference sequence). The CDR3 consists of 16 residues. CDR3 nucleotides: TGTGCCAGCGACAGGTTCCGGGACAGGGGTTACCACGAGCAGTACTTC. It codes for CASDRFRDRGYHEQYF.

V is TRBV6-5 and J is TRBJ1-2, with unresolved D. V was trimmed by 10 bases and J by 4 bases, leaving 16 bases between them. There are 13 residues in the CDR3. CDR1 and CDR2 (germline): MNHEY, SVGAGI. The DNA for the CDR3 is TGTGCCACCACCTCGGGCCGCGGCTATGGCTACACCTTC. Protein sequence: CATTSGRGYGYTF.

The chain has TRBV24-1 and TRBJ2-7; D is unresolved. Germline CDR1 and CDR2: KGHDR and SFDVKD. Trimming stripped 4 bases from V and 7 bases from J, with 13 bases between. The CDR3 is 13 amino acids. DNA of the CDR3: TGTGCCACCAGTGAGACGGACCTGGGGGAGCAGTACTTC. It codes for CATSETDLGEQYF.

The rearrangement joins TRBV2 to TRBJ1-3; 9 bases are a match to TRBD1. The CDR3 contains 15 residues. From germline, CDR1 is SNHLY and CDR2 FYNNEI. Germline trimming cut 6 bases from V and 4 bases from J; bases unmatched to any gene: 7. DNA of the CDR3: TGTGCCAGCAGACCCGACAGGGGGACAGGAAACACCATATATTTT. Its protein product is CASRPDRGTGNTIYF.

This sequence joins TRBV6-6 and TRBJ2-7; a weak D match, TRBD2 (6 bases). The V gene's germline CDR1 is MNHNY and CDR2 SVGAGI (reference sequence). With 5 bases removed from V and 5 bases from J, the gap between germline ends came to 22 bases. There are 16 residues in the CDR3. The CDR3 DNA follows: TGTGCCAGCAGTGGTCAATTGGGGGGTTGGTATGACGAGCAGTACTTC. This translates into CASSGQLGGWYDEQYF.

This clonotype was picked up many times. The chain links TRBV10-3 to TRBJ1-1, with D hard to call. Between the trimmed V and J ends, which lost 5 bases and 1 base, there was a span of 2 bases. This CDR3 has 11 residues. CDR1 is ENHRY, CDR2 SYGVKD, per germline. This CDR3 reads CAISSNTEAFF. The CDR3 bases are TGTGCCATCAGTTCGAACACTGAAGCTTTCTTT.

This clonotype was observed at least ten times. V usage is TRBV28 and J usage is TRBJ1-2; 9 bases line up with TRBD1. The germline V gene encodes CDR1 MDHEN and CDR2 SYDVKM. The CDR3 sequence is 15 residues long. V dropped 8 bases and J dropped 4; count of bases not matched to a gene: 11. This CDR3 reads CASGDRDHPVYGYTF. In DNA, the CDR3 is TGTGCCAGCGGGGACAGGGACCACCCCGTCTATGGCTACACCTTC.

V and J are TRBV14 and TRBJ1-1; maybe TRBD1 (5 bases). Germline CDR1 and CDR2: SGHDN and FVKESK. The V end was cut by 3 bases, the J end by 10 bases, with 12 bases between. This CDR3 spans 12 amino acids. The CDR3 reads CASSHLREGAFF. CDR3 nucleotides: TGTGCCAGCAGCCACCTCAGGGAGGGAGCTTTCTTT.

The V and J genes are TRBV19 and TRBJ1-2, with 9 bases matching TRBD1. CDR1 is LNHDA, CDR2 SQIVND, per germline (reference sequence). With 9 bases clipped from V and 4 bases from J, the junction kept 9 bases outside the gene matches. This CDR3 has 14 residues. The CDR3 protein is CASRDRDLRYGYTF. CDR3 bases: TGTGCCAGCCGGGACAGGGACCTTCGCTATGGCTACACCTTC. Full variable domain (outside the CDR3, taken from reference TRBV19 and TRBJ1-2): DGGITQSPKYLFRKEGQNVTLSCEQNLNHDAMYWYRQDPGQGLRLIYYSQIVNDFQKGDIAEGYSVSREKKESFPLTVTSAQKNPTAFYLCASRDRDLRYGYTFGSGTRLTVV.

This clonotype has just a few counts. The chain carries TRBV7-9 and TRBJ1-1; no reliable D call. Trimming shortened V by 2 bases and J by 0 bases, and 19 bases separated the two germline ends. CDR1 and CDR2 from the germline V gene are SEHNR and FQNEAQ (reference sequence). The CDR3 spans 18 residues. The CDR3 DNA sequence: TGTGCCAGCAGCTTACCGGACTACCAAGGGTTCATGAACACTGAAGCTTTCTTT. It translates to CASSLPDYQGFMNTEAFF. Complete variable domain (other parts from reference TRBV7-9 and TRBJ1-1): DTGVSQNPRHKITKRGQNVTFRCDPISEHNRLYWYRQTLGQGPEFLTYFQNEAQLEKSRLLSDRFSAERPKGSFSTLEIQRTEQGDSAMYLCASSLPDYQGFMNTEAFFGQGTRLTVV.

This clonotype was seen a handful of times. The V call is TRBV27, the J call TRBJ1-6; D is unclear. Per germline, CDR1 MNHEY and CDR2 SMNVEV (reference sequence). V was clipped by 3 bases and J by 7 bases, with 10 bases between them. The CDR3 covers 14 residues. This CDR3 reads CASSFSRTNSPLHF. CDR3 coding DNA: TGTGCCAGCAGTTTTTCCAGGACCAATTCACCCCTCCACTTT.

V and J are TRBV4-2 and TRBJ1-2; D is ambiguous. The CDR3 contains 17 residues. Germline V lookup: CDR1 LGHNA, CDR2 YNFKEQ. With 1 base removed from V and 0 bases from J, the gap between germline ends came to 15 bases. CDR3 protein: CASSQGAEDRTNYGYTF. CDR3 nucleotides: TGTGCCAGCAGCCAAGGGGCCGAGGACCGAACTAACTATGGCTACACCTTC.

The chain recombines TRBV12-3 or TRBV12-4 with TRBJ2-7; D possibly corresponds to TRBD2 (6 bases). V lost 6 bases and J lost 1, with 13 bases in between. The CDR3 is 14 residues long. DNA for the CDR3: TGTGCCAGCAGGCCCCCAGCGGGTTCCTACGAGCAGTACTTC. This sequence encodes CASRPPAGSYEQYF.

The genes are TRBV4-3 and TRBJ1-5; D gene ambiguous. In germline, CDR1 is LGHNA, CDR2 YSLEER. V lost 0 bases and J 1 base, leaving 16 bases between the germline ends. This CDR3 comprises 18 residues. CDR3 in amino acids: CASSQERFRRGSNQPQHF. CDR3 bases: TGCGCCAGCAGCCAAGAAAGATTTCGTAGAGGGAGCAATCAGCCCCAGCATTTT.